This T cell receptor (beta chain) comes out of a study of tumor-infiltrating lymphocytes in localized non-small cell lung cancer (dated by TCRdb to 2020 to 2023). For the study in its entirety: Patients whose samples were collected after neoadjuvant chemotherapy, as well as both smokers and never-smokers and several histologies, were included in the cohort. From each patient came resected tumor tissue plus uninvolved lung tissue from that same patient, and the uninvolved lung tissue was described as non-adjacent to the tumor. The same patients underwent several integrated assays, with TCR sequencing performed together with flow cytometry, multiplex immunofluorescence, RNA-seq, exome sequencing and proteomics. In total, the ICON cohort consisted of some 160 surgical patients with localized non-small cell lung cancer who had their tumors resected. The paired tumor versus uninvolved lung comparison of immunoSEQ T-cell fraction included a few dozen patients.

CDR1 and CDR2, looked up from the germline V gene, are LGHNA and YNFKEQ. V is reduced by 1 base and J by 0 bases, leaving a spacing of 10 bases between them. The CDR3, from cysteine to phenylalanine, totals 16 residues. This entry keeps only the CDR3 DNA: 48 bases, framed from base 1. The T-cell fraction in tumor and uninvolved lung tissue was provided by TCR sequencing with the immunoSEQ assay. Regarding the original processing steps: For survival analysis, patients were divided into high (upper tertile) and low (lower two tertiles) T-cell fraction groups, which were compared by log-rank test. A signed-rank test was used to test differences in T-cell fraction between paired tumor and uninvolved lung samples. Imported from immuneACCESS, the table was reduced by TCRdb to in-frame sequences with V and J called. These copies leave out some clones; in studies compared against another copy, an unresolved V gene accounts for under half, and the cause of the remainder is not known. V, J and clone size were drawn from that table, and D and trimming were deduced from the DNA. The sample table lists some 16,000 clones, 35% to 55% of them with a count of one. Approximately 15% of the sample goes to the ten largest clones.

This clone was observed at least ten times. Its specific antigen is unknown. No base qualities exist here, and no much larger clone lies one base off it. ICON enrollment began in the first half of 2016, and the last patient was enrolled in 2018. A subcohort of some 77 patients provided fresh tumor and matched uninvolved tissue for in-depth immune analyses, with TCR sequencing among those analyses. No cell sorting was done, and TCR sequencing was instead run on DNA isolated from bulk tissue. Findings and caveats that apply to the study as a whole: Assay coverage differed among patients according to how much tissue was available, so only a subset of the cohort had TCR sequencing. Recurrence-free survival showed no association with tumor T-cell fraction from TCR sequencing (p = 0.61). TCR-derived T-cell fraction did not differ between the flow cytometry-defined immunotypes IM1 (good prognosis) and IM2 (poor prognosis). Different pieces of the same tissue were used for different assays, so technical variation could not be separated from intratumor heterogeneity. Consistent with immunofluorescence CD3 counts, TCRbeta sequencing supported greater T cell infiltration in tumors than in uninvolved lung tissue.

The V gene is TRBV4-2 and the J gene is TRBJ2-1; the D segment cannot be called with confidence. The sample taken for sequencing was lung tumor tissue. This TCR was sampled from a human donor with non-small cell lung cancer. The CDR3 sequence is CASSQVSTSSYNEQFF. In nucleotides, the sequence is TGTGCCAGCAGCCAAGTCAGTACGAGCTCCTACAATGAGCAGTTCTTC.